This entry lists 12 T cell receptor beta chains sequenced from one sample in a study of cytomegalovirus exposure and HLA in healthy donors. A multiplex PCR was run with 60 Vbeta primers and 13 Jbeta primers. Here immunoSEQ multiplex PCR was the method, and the copy in TCRdb shows in-frame clones only, minus some. The top ten clones hold approximately 2% of a sample with approximately 83,000 clones, more than 70% of them seen once. Sequenced sample: PBMCs. The source is a man younger than 35 in good health and CMV-seronegative.

The rearrangement uses TRBV19 and TRBJ1-1; D is undetermined. Between the trimmed V and J ends, which lost 4 bases and 3 bases, there was a span of 9 bases. Germline assignment: CDR1 LNHDA and CDR2 SQIVND (reference sequence). The CDR3 consists of 13 residues. Here the CDR3 reads CASSSGHHTEAFF. The CDR3 region has the DNA TGTGCCAGTAGTAGCGGGCATCACACTGAAGCTTTCTTT.

The chain recombines TRBV27 with TRBJ1-6; D unresolved. The V end lost 8 bases, the J end lost 4 bases, and 12 bases lay between the germline ends. Per the germline V gene, CDR1 is MNHEY and CDR2 is SMNVEV (reference sequence). The CDR3 is 14 amino acids. DNA for the CDR3: TGTGCCAGCCGCTCCCCACTTTATAATTCACCCCTCCACTTT. Residues: CASRSPLYNSPLHF.

The rearrangement links TRBV23-1 to TRBJ2-2; D is undetermined. TRBV23-1 is an open reading frame, and its role is uncertain. V was shortened by 4 bases and J by 5 bases, with 11 bases between the two germline ends. The CDR3 spans 14 residues. The CDR3 loop reads CASSPPGSTGELFF. In DNA, the CDR3 is TGCGCCAGCAGTCCCCCCGGTAGTACCGGGGAGCTGTTTTTT.

The chain carries TRBV2 and TRBJ2-1; weak D call: TRBD1 (5 bases). The V gene's germline CDR1 is SNHLY and CDR2 FYNNEI. V dropped 8 bases and J dropped 7 bases, with 21 bases sitting between them. This CDR3 has 15 amino acids. The CDR3 DNA follows: TGTGCCAGCGGCCTGGACCCCCCAGGGAAAAATGAGCAGTTCTTC. Its protein product is CASGLDPPGKNEQFF.

The rearrangement uses TRBV5-5 and TRBJ1-1; 11 positions match TRBD1. The V gene's germline CDR1 is SGHKS and CDR2 YYEKEE (reference sequence). This CDR3 has 17 residues. V shed 3 bases, J shed 0 bases, and the junction held 7 bases outside the gene matches. CDR3 protein: CASSSDRGPSVNTEAFF. CDR3 DNA: TGTGCCAGCAGCTCGGACAGGGGGCCGTCAGTGAACACTGAAGCTTTCTTT.

The rearrangement joins TRBV6-5 to TRBJ2-3; D gene uncertain. The CDR3 length is 14 residues. Looked up from germline, CDR1 is MNHEY and CDR2 is SVGAGI. The germline V and J ends were trimmed by 4 bases and 5 bases, with 13 bases remaining between them. The CDR3 bases are TGTGCCAGCAGTTCCTACCGATTCGAAGATACGCAGTATTTT. It translates to CASSSYRFEDTQYF.

The chain has TRBV11-2 and TRBJ1-2; D is unclear. This CDR3 is built from 14 residues. CDR1 SGHAT and CDR2 FQNNGV come from the germline V gene. The V end was cut by 5 bases, the J end by 6 bases, with 16 bases between. CDR3 DNA: TGTGCCAGCAGCCGAACCGGGAGTTCCGATGGCTACACCTTC. Its protein is CASSRTGSSDGYTF.

The chain couples TRBV30 to TRBJ1-1; D is unresolved. CDR1 is GTSNPN, CDR2 SVGIG, per germline (reference sequence). The V end was cut by 2 bases, the J end by 7 bases, with 17 bases between. The CDR3 sequence is 14 residues long. The CDR3 bases are TGTGCCTGGAGTCGGGAGGAGGTCGGGAATGAAGCTTTCTTT. This sequence encodes CAWSREEVGNEAFF.

The genes are TRBV13 and TRBJ2-5, with 9 bases identical to TRBD1. There are 15 residues in the CDR3. In germline, CDR1 is PRHDT, CDR2 FYEKMQ (reference sequence). Trimming removed 4 bases from V and 5 bases from J; junction bases left unmatched: 8. The CDR3 coding sequence is TGTGCCAGCAGCTCGGGACAGGGAGGGCTGGAGACCCAGTACTTC. Translated: CASSSGQGGLETQYF.

The V call is TRBV10-2, the J call TRBJ1-1; the D gene is possibly TRBD1 (5 bases). Germline V CDR1 and CDR2: WSHSY, SAAADI. CDR3 length equals 15 residues. V was trimmed by 4 bases and J by 3 bases, leaving 15 bases between them. The CDR3 coding sequence is TGCGCCAGCAGTGGGACGGACCTAGGGGACACTGAAGCTTTCTTT. Translating it yields CASSGTDLGDTEAFF.

The V call is TRBV2, the J call TRBJ2-7, with a possible D match to TRBD1 (5 bases). The germline CDR1 and CDR2 sequences are SNHLY and FYNNEI. V gave up 9 bases and J gave up 3 bases, with 12 bases separating them. The CDR3 is 12 residues long. DNA for the CDR3: TGTGCCAGGGGCAACAGGTTCTACGAGCAGTACTTC. This codes for CARGNRFYEQYF.

This sequence joins TRBV19 and TRBJ1-1; 7 bases map to TRBD1. J was trimmed by 0 bases and V by 5 bases; bases with no gene match: 6. The CDR3 has 15 amino acids. Germline-derived CDR1 and CDR2 are LNHDA and SQIVND (reference sequence). This CDR3 is CASSARDSMNTEAFF. The CDR3 DNA reads as TGTGCCAGTAGTGCCCGGGACAGCATGAACACTGAAGCTTTCTTT. Using reference TRBV19 and TRBJ1-1 for the parts outside the CDR3, the full variable domain is DGGITQSPKYLFRKEGQNVTLSCEQNLNHDAMYWYRQDPGQGLRLIYYSQIVNDFQKGDIAEGYSVSREKKESFPLTVTSAQKNPTAFYLCASSARDSMNTEAFFGQGTRLTVV.